Presented here are 10 T cell receptor beta chains from one specimen sequenced in a study of cytomegalovirus exposure and HLA in healthy donors. The PCR contained 60 Vbeta and 13 Jbeta primers. The method was immunoSEQ multiplex PCR; TCRdb's version includes in-frame clones alone and lacks a portion of them. The top ten clones hold about 2% of a sample with some 130,000 clones, 76% of them seen once. The sample was PBMCs. All receptors come from a female donor in good health and CMV-seropositive.

The CDR3 is CASSSTGAPNEQFF. In DNA, the CDR3 is TGTGCCAGCAGTTCAACTGGTGCCCCCAATGAGCAGTTCTTC. V is TRBV6-1 and J is TRBJ2-1, with no clear D. The germline V and J ends were trimmed by 5 bases and 6 bases, with 14 bases remaining between them. The CDR3 has 14 amino acids. The germline V gene encodes CDR1 MNHNS and CDR2 SASEGT.

This clone was observed a handful of times. The chain uses TRBV18 and TRBJ2-2, with 7 bases aligning to TRBD1. Germline V gene data show CDR1 as KGHSH and CDR2 as LQKENI. The CDR3 covers 15 residues. V shed 4 bases, J shed 0 bases, and the junction held 2 bases outside the gene matches. The CDR3, as DNA: TGTGCCAGCTCACTGGGACAGTCGAACACCGGGGAGCTGTTTTTT. Encoded protein: CASSLGQSNTGELFF. Full variable domain (outside the CDR3, taken from reference TRBV18 and TRBJ2-2): NAGVMQNPRHLVRRRGQEARLRCSPMKGHSHVYWYRQLPEEGLKFMVYLQKENIIDESGMPKERFSAEFPKEGPSILRIQQVVRGDSAAYFCASSLGQSNTGELFFGEGSRLTVL.

The chain carries TRBV5-4 and TRBJ2-3, with D unresolved. CDR1 is SGHNT and CDR2 is YYREEE in the germline V gene (reference sequence). Between the trimmed V and J ends, which lost 5 bases and 0 bases, there was a span of 7 bases. This CDR3 contains 13 residues. This CDR3 reads CASRHTSTDTQYF. CDR3 DNA: TGTGCCAGCAGACACACCAGCACAGATACGCAGTATTTT.

V usage is TRBV6-1 and J usage is TRBJ2-7; weak D call: TRBD1 (6 bases). Germline-derived CDR1 and CDR2 are MNHNS and SASEGT. V lost 2 bases and J 4 bases, leaving 15 bases between the germline ends. This CDR3 region has 15 residues. CDR3 sequence reads: CASSEFEGHYYEQYF. The CDR3 nucleotides are TGTGCCAGCAGTGAATTCGAGGGACACTATTACGAGCAGTACTTC.

The V call is TRBV5-8, the J call TRBJ1-1; unclear D gene. The CDR3 sequence is 13 residues long. V dropped 0 bases and J dropped 5 bases, with 8 bases sitting between them. Germline V gives CDR1 SGHTS, CDR2 YDEGEE. Here the CDR3 reads CASSLVGSTEAFF. The CDR3 DNA sequence: TGTGCCAGCAGCTTGGTTGGGAGTACTGAAGCTTTCTTT.

For this clone: The junction shows a germline mismatch at one end, possibly a read error. The chain joins TRBV5-1 to TRBJ2-2; 8 nucleotides agree with TRBD2. The CDR3 loop spans 14 amino acids. The germline V gene encodes CDR1 SGHRS and CDR2 YFSETQ. The CDR3 nucleotides read TGCACCAGCAGCTTTCGGGAGGGTACCGGGGAGCTGTTTTTT. Protein product: CTSSFREGTGELFF.

J is TRBJ2-3 and V is TRBV6-4, with D possibly matching TRBD2 (6 bases). The length of the CDR3 is 15 residues. The V gene's germline CDR1 is MRHNA and CDR2 SNTAGT. V lost 4 bases to trimming and J lost 1 base, with 12 bases between them. The CDR3 region is CASSATGLGTDTQYF. The CDR3 DNA is TGTGCCAGCAGTGCAACGGGACTGGGCACAGATACGCAGTATTTT.

The rearrangement joins TRBV5-6 to TRBJ1-6, with D perhaps matching TRBD1 (6 bases). The V gene's germline CDR1 is SGHDT and CDR2 YYEEEE. The V gene lost 5 bases and the J gene lost 6 bases, with 12 bases spanning the gap. The CDR3 has 14 residues. CDR3 region: CASSYRVGNSPLHF. CDR3 nucleotide sequence: TGTGCCAGCAGTTACAGGGTTGGTAATTCACCCCTCCACTTT.

In nucleotides, the CDR3 is TGTGCCAGCAGCCGGGACACCTTGAACACTGAAGCTTTCTTT. Translating gives CASSRDTLNTEAFF. The chain couples TRBV9 to TRBJ1-1, with a tentative D call TRBD1 (6 bases). The CDR3 has 14 residues. Germline V gene data show CDR1 as SGDLS and CDR2 as YYNGEE. V was pared by 4 bases and J by 0 bases, with 10 bases between.

In this sample, this clone turned up a few times. The V gene is TRBV6-1, the J gene TRBJ2-7; 7 nucleotides align to TRBD1. Germline values: CDR1 MNHNS, CDR2 SASEGT. This CDR3 has 14 residues. V dropped 7 bases and J dropped 5; count of bases not matched to a gene: 11. The CDR3 sequence: CASTALTGSDEQYF. The CDR3 DNA reads TGTGCCAGCACTGCATTGACAGGGTCGGACGAGCAGTACTTC.